These 27 T cell receptor beta chains originate from one sample sequenced in a study of beta chain features in type 1 diabetes. The study reverse transcribed the entire isolated RNA, so it sequenced expressed TCRB transcripts. TCRdb keeps only in-frame clones here, not all; method: immunoSEQ multiplex PCR. The repertoire holds 250,000 or so clones, around a quarter seen once, with approximately 4% in the top ten. Sequences were obtained from central memory CD4+ T cells from blood. The receptor source for this set is a man aged 25 to 40 in good health.

J is TRBJ2-3 and V is TRBV7-2; 7 bases agree with TRBD2. This CDR3 is 13 amino acids long. V dropped 4 bases and J dropped 6; count of bases not matched to a gene: 4. Germline CDR1 SGHTA, CDR2 FQGNSA. The CDR3: CASSSELADTQYF. The CDR3, as DNA: TGTGCCAGCAGCTCCGAACTAGCGGATACGCAGTATTTT.

This clone turned up a few times. The genes are TRBV29-1 and TRBJ2-3; 13 bases are a match to TRBD2. V shed 7 bases and J 3 bases; nucleotides not matched to a gene: 13. The CDR3 is 17 amino acids. The V gene's germline CDR1 is SQVTM and CDR2 ANQGSEA. As DNA, the CDR3 is TGCAGCGCCCGAGGACTAGCGGGAGAGGGGGGGACAGATACGCAGTATTTT. This codes for CSARGLAGEGGTDTQYF.

This clone was counted only a few times. The rearrangement uses TRBV27 and TRBJ1-5, with D unresolved. Trimming took off 3 bases at V and 1 base at J, with 13 bases between the two ends. The CDR3 spans 16 residues. The germline V gene has CDR1 MNHEY and CDR2 SMNVEV (reference sequence). CDR3 amino acids: CASSLRGPGSNQPQHF. The CDR3 DNA follows: TGTGCCAGCAGTTTGAGAGGACCCGGGAGCAATCAGCCCCAGCATTTT.

The J gene is TRBJ1-1, the V gene TRBV7-2; TRBD1 is a possible D gene (6 bases). The germline V and J ends were trimmed by 5 bases and 2 bases, with 12 bases remaining between them. The V gene's germline CDR1 is SGHTA and CDR2 FQGNSA. The CDR3 is 14 amino acids. In DNA form, the CDR3 reads TGTGCCAGCAGCCCGGGACACCGAAACACTGAAGCTTTCTTT. Encoded protein: CASSPGHRNTEAFF.

In this sample, this clone turned up a few times. The chain joins TRBV7-9 to TRBJ1-5; D gene unclear. This CDR3 region has 16 residues. Trimming took 1 base from V and 2 from J, leaving 12 bases between them. Per the germline V gene, CDR1 is SEHNR and CDR2 is FQNEAQ (reference sequence). The CDR3 DNA reads TGTGCCAGCAGCTTAGAGGTGGGGTATGGCAATCAGCCCCAGCATTTT. This gives the protein CASSLEVGYGNQPQHF.

This clone was detected a few times. V and J are TRBV7-2 and TRBJ1-2; 7 bases map to TRBD1. The CDR3 totals 15 residues. Germline assignment: CDR1 SGHTA and CDR2 FQGNSA. Trimming took 4 bases from V and 4 from J; bases not matched to a gene: 9. The CDR3 region has the DNA TGTGCCAGCAGCTCCAGCGGTGGGACAGCCTATGGCTACACCTTC. Its translation is CASSSSGGTAYGYTF. Full variable domain (remainder filled in from reference TRBV7-2 and TRBJ1-2): GAGVSQSPSNKVTEKGKDVELRCDPISGHTALYWYRQSLGQGLEFLIYFQGNSAPDKSGLPSDRFSAERTGGSVSTLTIQRTQQEDSAVYLCASSSSGGTAYGYTFGSGTRLTVV.

The table lists this clone with many counts. This sample includes further DNA sequences coding for the same CDR3. The chain links TRBV7-9 to TRBJ1-1, with 9 bases lining up with TRBD1. This CDR3 comprises 14 residues. The ends lost 5 bases at V and 2 bases at J; junction bases unmatched: 3. Looked up from germline, CDR1 is SEHNR and CDR2 is FQNEAQ (reference sequence). CDR3 loop: CASSAGQGNTEAFF. In nucleotides, the CDR3 is TGTGCCAGCAGCGCGGGACAGGGTAACACTGAAGCTTTCTTT.

The V and J genes are TRBV7-2 and TRBJ1-2; no reliable D call. V lost 1 base, J lost 6 bases, and 9 bases lay in between. The CDR3 is 13 amino acids. The germline gives CDR1 SGHTA, CDR2 FQGNSA. CDR3 in amino acids: CASSLDSPDGYTF. CDR3 DNA: TGTGCCAGCAGCTTAGACTCGCCGGATGGCTACACCTTC.

This clone was counted a few times. The V call is TRBV10-3, the J call TRBJ2-7; D ambiguous. The germline V and J ends were trimmed by 7 bases and 4 bases, with 14 bases remaining between them. This CDR3 region has 13 residues. Germline lookup yields CDR1 ENHRY and CDR2 SYGVKD. Written as DNA, the CDR3 is TGTGCCATCACCCCCGTAGGTGGGTACGAGCAGTACTTC. Its translation: CAITPVGGYEQYF.

V is TRBV2 and J is TRBJ2-1; 9 bases fit TRBD1. Germline values: CDR1 SNHLY, CDR2 FYNNEI. Trimming removed 0 bases from V and 9 bases from J; junction bases left unmatched: 9. The CDR3 consists of 16 residues. CDR3 nucleotide sequence: TGTGCCAGCAGTGAAGCGGGGCCGGGACAGGGAGGTGAGCAGTTCTTC. Its translation: CASSEAGPGQGGEQFF.

This clone was observed a few times. The V call is TRBV5-1, the J call TRBJ2-3; 10 nucleotides align to TRBD2. The CDR3 length is 16 residues. V shed 3 bases and J 4 bases; nucleotides not matched to a gene: 8. CDR1 and CDR2 (germline): SGHRS, YFSETQ. As DNA, the CDR3 is TGCGCCAGCAGCTCCGAATCTAGCGGGGGCCCAGATACGCAGTATTTT. Its translation: CASSSESSGGPDTQYF. The full variable domain, with the rest looked up from reference TRBV5-1 and TRBJ2-3, is KAGVTQTPRYLIKTRGQQVTLSCSPISGHRSVSWYQQTPGQGLQFLFEYFSETQRNKGNFPGRFSGRQFSNSRSEMNVSTLELGDSALYLCASSSESSGGPDTQYFGPGTRLTVL.

This clone was seen more than once but under ten times. This chain links TRBV5-1 with TRBJ2-2, with D possibly being TRBD1 (5 bases). There are 14 residues in the CDR3. Trimming took off 5 bases at V and 0 bases at J, with 8 bases between the two ends. Germline values: CDR1 SGHRS, CDR2 YFSETQ. The CDR3 sequence is CASRIQANTGELFF. CDR3 sequence (DNA): TGCGCCAGCAGAATACAGGCGAACACCGGGGAGCTGTTTTTT.

This clone was counted between two and nine times. This chain links TRBV13 with TRBJ2-2; D is ambiguous. Looked up from germline, CDR1 is PRHDT and CDR2 is FYEKMQ (reference sequence). V lost 2 bases to trimming and J lost 3 bases, with 13 bases between them. The CDR3 is 16 residues long. The CDR3 DNA reads as TGTGCCAGCAGCTTATTTGGGTCCGTGGACACCGGGGAGCTGTTTTTT. Its protein product is CASSLFGSVDTGELFF.

Only a few counts were recorded for this clone. CDR3 nucleotides: TGTGCCAGCAGCCCCCAGGGGGGTGAGAGGACCCAGTACTTC. Its protein is CASSPQGGERTQYF. The chain is built from TRBV5-4 and TRBJ2-5; the D gene is possibly TRBD1 (7 bases). This CDR3 region has 14 residues. The V gene's germline CDR1 is SGHNT and CDR2 YYREEE (reference sequence). Trimming took off 4 bases at V and 7 bases at J, with 17 bases between the two ends.

V and J are TRBV28 and TRBJ1-2, with a possible D match to TRBD1 (5 bases). Trimming pared 2 bases from V and 3 bases from J, leaving 13 bases between. Germline CDR1 MDHEN, CDR2 SYDVKM. The CDR3 covers 15 residues. CDR3 bases: TGTGCCAGCAGTTTAACCCAGGGAGGGCACTATGGCTACACCTTC. This encodes CASSLTQGGHYGYTF.

This clone was counted a few times. This chain links TRBV29-1 with TRBJ2-1; maybe TRBD1 (5 bases). V was shortened by 3 bases and J by 5 bases, with 11 bases between the two germline ends. Germline CDR1 is SQVTM and CDR2 is ANQGSEA. The CDR3 contains 13 residues. DNA for the CDR3: TGCAGCGTTGAGGTGACAGTGAACAATGAGCAGTTCTTC. It specifies CSVEVTVNNEQFF.

A word on this clone: A far larger clone is one base from this, pointing to a likely read error. This chain joins TRBV30 and TRBJ1-2; D is perhaps TRBD1 (6 bases). CDR1 is GTSNPN and CDR2 is SVGIG in the germline V gene (reference sequence). The CDR3 spans 15 residues. In DNA form, the CDR3 reads TGTGCCTTGAGTATTACTCTCGGACAGAAATATGGCTACACCTTC. Translation: CALSITLGQKYGYTF.

This chain uses TRBV9 with TRBJ2-1, with D perhaps matching TRBD2 (5 bases). V lost 0 bases and J lost 7, with 14 bases in between. CDR1 and CDR2 (germline): SGDLS, YYNGEE. This CDR3 contains 15 residues. Here the CDR3 DNA reads TGTGCCAGCAGCGTAGTCTATGGGAGAGGGAATGAGCAGTTCTTC. It translates to CASSVVYGRGNEQFF.

The chain employs TRBV7-2 and TRBJ2-4; 7 bases align to TRBD1. The V segment lost 5 bases and the J segment 1 base; nucleotides outside the gene matches: 5. Germline V gene lookup returns CDR1 SGHTA and CDR2 FQGNSA. This CDR3 spans 15 amino acids. For the CDR3, the DNA is TGTGCCAGCAGCACCCCACAGGGGGCCAAAAACATTCAGTACTTC. This translates into CASSTPQGAKNIQYF.

This chain connects TRBV2 to TRBJ2-7; 15 bases map to TRBD2. This CDR3 region has 18 residues. The ends lost 9 bases at V and 0 bases at J; junction bases unmatched: 12. The germline gives CDR1 SNHLY, CDR2 FYNNEI. The chain's CDR3 is CARPPGLAGGVGSYEQYF. CDR3 coding DNA: TGTGCCAGGCCCCCCGGACTAGCGGGAGGGGTGGGCTCCTACGAGCAGTACTTC.

CDR3 DNA: TGTGCCAGCAGCCCCTGGGGGGGGGTAAGCGCAGATACGCAGTATTTT. It specifies CASSPWGGVSADTQYF. The chain links TRBV9 to TRBJ2-3, with TRBD2 identical over 7 bases. The J segment lost 4 bases and the V segment lost 4 bases, leaving 12 bases of the junction unmatched. This CDR3 region has 16 residues. Germline V gene sequence: CDR1 SGDLS, CDR2 YYNGEE. Full variable domain (remainder filled in from reference TRBV9 and TRBJ2-3): DSGVTQTPKHLITATGQRVTLRCSPRSGDLSVYWYQQSLDQGLQFLIQYYNGEERAKGNILERFSAQQFPDLHSELNLSSLELGDSALYFCASSPWGGVSADTQYFGPGTRLTVL.

This clone was found a few times. The gene calls are TRBV10-3 and TRBJ2-1; 10 bases match TRBD2. CDR1 ENHRY and CDR2 SYGVKD come from the germline V gene. CDR3 length: 19 amino acids. V gave up 2 bases and J gave up 2 bases; unmatched junction bases: 12. This chain's CDR3 is CAISERILFGLAAYNEQFF. The DNA of the CDR3 is TGTGCCATCAGTGAGAGAATATTGTTTGGACTAGCGGCCTACAATGAGCAGTTCTTC.

The chain links TRBV15 to TRBJ2-3; 9 nucleotides agree with TRBD2. Germline V gene sequence: CDR1 LNHNV, CDR2 YYDKDF (reference sequence). The CDR3 contains 18 residues. V shed 8 bases and J 7 bases; nucleotides not matched to a gene: 22. CDR3 protein: CATCDLAGGQGRRNTQYF. CDR3 nucleotide sequence: TGTGCCACCTGTGACTTGGCGGGAGGGCAAGGGAGGAGGAATACGCAGTATTTT.

A few counts support this clone. CDR3 protein: CATSRERLAVNEQFF. As DNA, the CDR3 is TGTGCCACCAGCAGAGAACGGCTAGCGGTGAATGAGCAGTTCTTC. The chain carries TRBV15 and TRBJ2-1, with 7 nucleotides matching TRBD2. This CDR3 has 15 residues. Germline CDR1 LNHNV, CDR2 YYDKDF (reference sequence). The J segment lost 7 bases and the V segment lost 0 bases, leaving 6 bases of the junction unmatched. The complete variable domain, with remaining parts taken from reference TRBV15 and TRBJ2-1, reads DAMVIQNPRYQVTQFGKPVTLSCSQTLNHNVMYWYQQKSSQAPKLLFHYYDKDFNNEADTPDNFQSRRPNTSFCFLDIRSPGLGDTAMYLCATSRERLAVNEQFFGPGTRLTVL.

This clone was detected only a few times. The chain couples TRBV21-1 to TRBJ2-1; whether TRBD1, the table's D call, matches the DNA was not checked. TRBV21-1 corresponds to a pseudogene. The CDR3 covers 16 residues. CDR3 nucleotides: TGTGCCAGCAGCAAGGGGCTACTTGTTTCCTACAATGAGCAGTTCTTC. It yields the protein CASSKGLLVSYNEQFF.

The table lists this clone with a count of one. The chain recombines TRBV7-9 with TRBJ2-7; no clear D. The V and J ends lost 5 bases and 8 bases respectively, with 4 bases between them. This CDR3 spans 9 amino acids. Germline V lookup: CDR1 SEHNR, CDR2 FQNEAQ (reference sequence). In nucleotides, the CDR3 is TGTGCCAGCAGCCCTCAGCAGTACTTC. Translating gives CASSPQQYF.

In its sample, this clone was seen a few times. The chain has TRBV7-6 and TRBJ1-3; 7 bases align to TRBD1. This CDR3 has 14 residues. Looked up from germline, CDR1 is SGHVS and CDR2 is FNYEAQ. After removal of 1 base from V and 8 bases from J, the junction contained 5 bases not matched to a gene. CDR3: CASSLGQGRHTIYF. In DNA, the CDR3 is TGTGCCAGCAGCTTAGGACAGGGAAGGCACACCATATATTTT.